This passage covers 21 T cell receptor beta chains from one sample sequenced in a study of T cells and Merkel cell carcinoma outcomes. Assay used: immunoSEQ multiplex PCR; TCRdb lists only in-frame clones, some missing. The data hold 1,000 to 1,500 clones, with less than 95% observed a single time. The sequenced sample consisted of tumor tissue from Merkel cell carcinoma. Receptors were obtained from a human donor with Merkel cell carcinoma.

The chain couples TRBV2 to TRBJ1-3; D not certain. The germline CDR1 and CDR2 sequences are SNHLY and FYNNEI. This CDR3 is 14 amino acids long. V lost 2 bases and J lost 0, with 5 bases in between. This chain's CDR3 is CASSEQSSGNTIYF. As DNA, the CDR3 is TGTGCCAGCAGTGAACAGAGCTCTGGAAACACCATATATTTT. The variable domain in full, with the rest retrieved from reference TRBV2 and TRBJ1-3, is EPEVTQTPSHQVTQMGQEVILRCVPISNHLYFYWYRQILGQKVEFLVSFYNNEISEKSEIFDDQFSVERPDGSNFTLKIRSTKLEDSAMYFCASSEQSSGNTIYFGEGSWLTVV.

V usage is TRBV13 and J usage is TRBJ1-2; unclear D gene. Germline CDR1 and CDR2: PRHDT and FYEKMQ (reference sequence). This CDR3 comprises 15 residues. Trimming took off 0 bases at V and 0 bases at J, with 8 bases between the two ends. The CDR3 DNA reads TGTGCCAGCAGCTTAGGCGCAGGAACTAACTATGGCTACACCTTC. This sequence encodes CASSLGAGTNYGYTF.

This clone was observed once. DNA of the CDR3: TGCGCCAGCAGCAAGCAAATGGGGAAGAGCTCTGGGGCCAACGTCCTGACTTTC. It encodes CASSKQMGKSSGANVLTF. This rearrangement joins TRBV4-1 to TRBJ2-6; D gene ambiguous. Germline CDR1 MGHRA, CDR2 YSYEKL. The V end was cut by 5 bases, the J end by 0 bases, with 17 bases between. The CDR3 extends over 18 amino acids.

V usage is TRBV6-6 and J usage is TRBJ2-7; TRBD1 is a possible D gene (6 bases). Germline CDR1 and CDR2: MNHNY and SVGAGI (reference sequence). Trimming shortened V by 0 bases and J by 5 bases, and 11 bases separated the two germline ends. The CDR3 consists of 14 residues. The CDR3 coding sequence is TGTGCCAGCAGTTACTCGGGGGCGGTCCACGAGCAGTACTTC. It codes for CASSYSGAVHEQYF.

The CDR3: CASSQVGQASTDTQYF. DNA of the CDR3: TGTGCCAGCAGCCAAGTCGGGCAGGCGAGCACAGATACGCAGTATTTT. This chain links TRBV4-2 with TRBJ2-3; D remains ambiguous. The germline V gene encodes CDR1 LGHNA and CDR2 YNFKEQ. The CDR3 runs 16 residues. Trimming stripped 1 base from V and 0 bases from J, with 11 bases between.

The genes are TRBV6-5 and TRBJ2-2; D is ambiguous. This CDR3 has 14 amino acids. V was clipped by 6 bases and J by 4 bases, with 12 bases between them. Per germline, CDR1 MNHEY and CDR2 SVGAGI. The CDR3 DNA follows: TGTGCCAGCAGGCCAGGTGGCGGCACCGGGGAGCTGTTTTTT. This encodes CASRPGGGTGELFF.

CDR3 in amino acids: CASSYPGGIETQYF. CDR3 DNA: TGTGCCAGCAGTTACCCGGGGGGAATAGAGACCCAGTACTTC. The rearrangement joins TRBV6-6 to TRBJ2-5; 7 nucleotides match TRBD2. Germline CDR1 reads MNHNY; CDR2 reads SVGAGI (reference sequence). The J segment lost 4 bases and the V segment lost 2 bases, leaving 4 bases of the junction unmatched. This CDR3 spans 14 amino acids.

This clone is a singleton in its sample. J is TRBJ2-5 and V is TRBV11-3, with 8 bases fitting TRBD2. The CDR3 totals 16 residues. Trimming at V came to 3 bases and at J to 1 base, leaving 7 bases not matched to a gene. Germline CDR1 reads SGHNT; CDR2 reads YENEEA. CDR3 amino acids: CASSFLASGSQETQYF. The DNA for the CDR3 is TGTGCCAGCAGCTTTCTGGCTAGCGGGTCCCAAGAGACCCAGTACTTC.

CDR3 amino acids: CASTPGGKYNEQFF. The CDR3 DNA reads TGTGCCAGCACACCGGGAGGAAAGTACAATGAGCAGTTCTTC. J is TRBJ2-1 and V is TRBV2; TRBD2 agrees at 7 bases. Germline lookup yields CDR1 SNHLY and CDR2 FYNNEI. The CDR3 is made up of 14 amino acids. The trim removed 7 bases at V and 4 bases at J, leaving 7 bases unmatched.

This chain links TRBV6-1 with TRBJ2-3; possible D gene TRBD1, 6 bases. Trimming stripped 2 bases from V and 2 bases from J, with 11 bases between. Germline V gene data show CDR1 as MNHNS and CDR2 as SASEGT. The CDR3 extends over 15 amino acids. CDR3 in DNA: TGTGCCAGCAGTGAAAGCACAGGGAACACAGATACGCAGTATTTT. Translation gives CASSESTGNTDTQYF.

This chain uses TRBV5-4 with TRBJ2-3; 8 bases map to TRBD2. Germline CDR1 SGHNT, CDR2 YYREEE (reference sequence). The length of the CDR3 is 15 residues. The V gene end was trimmed by 4 bases and the J gene end by 4 bases; junction bases not matched to a gene: 8. The DNA of the CDR3 is TGTGCCAGCAGCACCCCGACTAGCGTTGCAGATACGCAGTATTTT. This encodes CASSTPTSVADTQYF.

The CDR3 bases are TGTGCCACCAGCAGAGGACTAGATCTTAATGAGCAGTTCTTC. This sequence encodes CATSRGLDLNEQFF. The chain links TRBV15 to TRBJ2-1; D may be TRBD2 (6 bases). V lost 1 base to trimming and J lost 7 bases, with 11 bases between them. CDR1 LNHNV and CDR2 YYDKDF come from the germline V gene (reference sequence). This CDR3 spans 14 amino acids.

The chain joins TRBV9 to TRBJ2-1; 9 bases match TRBD2. Germline loops: CDR1 SGDLS, CDR2 YYNGEE. The CDR3 length is 18 residues. With V trimmed by 0 bases and J by 2 bases, 9 bases remained unmatched. The CDR3: CASSVGGGGRGTYNEQFF. Written as DNA, the CDR3 is TGTGCCAGCAGCGTAGGAGGAGGCGGGAGGGGGACCTACAATGAGCAGTTCTTC. Full variable domain (rest looked up from reference TRBV9 and TRBJ2-1): DSGVTQTPKHLITATGQRVTLRCSPRSGDLSVYWYQQSLDQGLQFLIQYYNGEERAKGNILERFSAQQFPDLHSELNLSSLELGDSALYFCASSVGGGGRGTYNEQFFGPGTRLTVL.

This clone was seen once. This rearrangement joins TRBV30 to TRBJ2-1; D not certain. The CDR3 runs to 12 residues. V was shortened by 1 base and J by 7 bases, with 8 bases between the two germline ends. Germline CDR1 reads GTSNPN; CDR2 reads SVGIG (reference sequence). CDR3 loop: CAWSAADNEQFF. The CDR3 DNA is TGTGCCTGGAGTGCTGCGGATAATGAGCAGTTCTTC.

This clone is a singleton in its sample. The chain carries TRBV6-1 and TRBJ1-2; TRBD1 aligns across 9 bases. The CDR3 loop spans 12 amino acids. V lost 8 bases, J lost 8 bases, and 6 bases stayed unmatched. The germline CDR1 and CDR2 sequences are MNHNS and SASEGT. CDR3 loop: CASQQGAWGYTF. The CDR3 DNA sequence: TGTGCCAGCCAACAGGGGGCCTGGGGCTACACCTTC.

The chain's CDR3 is CSVDGGGLTEAFF. In DNA form, the CDR3 reads TGCAGCGTTGATGGTGGAGGGTTGACTGAAGCTTTCTTT. The gene calls are TRBV29-1 and TRBJ1-1; no firm D call. The CDR3 loop spans 13 amino acids. The germline V gene has CDR1 SQVTM and CDR2 ANQGSEA. V gave up 3 bases and J gave up 5 bases, with 13 bases separating them.

The chain joins TRBV11-1 to TRBJ2-7; TRBD1 or TRBD2 may be the D gene (5 bases each). The ends were cut back, 3 bases at V and 3 bases at J, with 12 bases in the middle. The CDR3 has 14 amino acids. Per germline, CDR1 SGHAT and CDR2 FQDESV (reference sequence). Written as DNA, the CDR3 is TGTGCCAGCAGCTTGAATCGGGGCGGCTACGAGCAGTACTTC. Protein sequence: CASSLNRGGYEQYF.

CDR3 DNA sequence: TGCGCCAGCAGCTTTTCAGGGGCATACAATGAGCAGTTCTTC. Its translation: CASSFSGAYNEQFF. This chain joins TRBV5-1 and TRBJ2-1, with a tentative D call TRBD1 (6 bases). This CDR3 contains 14 residues. Looked up from germline, CDR1 is SGHRS and CDR2 is YFSETQ. V was pared by 2 bases and J by 4 bases, with 10 bases between.

This clone was picked up one time. The chain employs TRBV9 and TRBJ2-5; 9 bases line up with TRBD1. Germline V lookup: CDR1 SGDLS, CDR2 YYNGEE. The CDR3 covers 14 residues. V shed 4 bases, J shed 2 bases, and the junction held 3 bases outside the gene matches. In DNA, the CDR3 is TGTGCCAGCAGCCTGGGGACAGGGCAAGAGACCCAGTACTTC. This encodes CASSLGTGQETQYF.

J is TRBJ1-1 and V is TRBV5-1; D ambiguous. The length of the CDR3 is 13 residues. Trimming took 0 bases from V and 4 from J, leaving 7 bases between them. Germline loops: CDR1 SGHRS, CDR2 YFSETQ. The CDR3 reads CASSLEGSTEAFF. CDR3 DNA: TGCGCCAGCAGCTTGGAGGGAAGCACTGAAGCTTTCTTT.

The rearrangement links TRBV5-1 to TRBJ2-4, with D perhaps matching TRBD1 (5 bases). This CDR3 has 13 amino acids. Germline CDR1 and CDR2: SGHRS and YFSETQ. V lost 0 bases and J lost 7, with 8 bases in between. This CDR3 reads CASSLEQDNIQYF. As DNA, the CDR3 is TGCGCCAGCAGCTTGGAACAGGATAACATTCAGTACTTC.